Reported below is one T cell receptor beta chain. The identical CDR3 is also encoded by other nucleotide sequences in the sample. The CDR3 runs 14 residues. CDR1 is MDHEN and CDR2 is SYDVKM in the germline V gene. V was pared by 6 bases and J by 3 bases, with 15 bases between. The data were obtained in a study of shared clonotypes between healthy human individuals. The donor cohort consisted entirely of Caucasian adults residing in Nashville, Tennessee. Data came from immunoSEQ multiplex PCR; TCRdb stores just in-frame clones and leaves some out. The sample lists about 1.5 million clones, 95% to 99% occurring once.

The receptor comes from a man aged 25-45 years in good health. The V and J genes are TRBV28 and TRBJ2-7, with D possibly called TRBD1 or TRBD2 (5 bases each). Specimen: naive CD4+ T cells sorted from blood. The sample's subset: CD45RA+ positively selected. For the CDR3, the DNA is TGTGCCAGCAGCGAAGGGACGGGCCGCTACGAGCAGTACTTC. Translated: CASSEGTGRYEQYF.